This T cell receptor (beta chain) derives from a study of human T cells and chemical hapten exposure. The CDR3 consists of 13 residues. Deletions cut 3 bases from V and 1 base from J, with 6 bases between. A single record per CDR3 protein comes from TCRdb applying MiXCR to the RACE reads. Of approximately 260,000 distinct CDR3 sequences in the sample, roughly 7.4% were seen once. This clonotype was found many times. The time point denotes: pre-sensitization, week 0. The sample's treatment: therapeutic diphenylcyclopropenone sensitization with weekly scalp DPC. Prior to each patch test being applied, blood was drawn.

This specimen consisted of whole blood, obtained in connection with sensitization to the hapten diphenylcyclopropenone (DPC). This chain connects TRBV12-3 or TRBV12-4 to TRBJ1-1; D not certain. The TCR sequence derives from a man aged 18 to 30 with alopecia areata. Some clones in this sample may be carry-over from other donors' samples. The CDR3 DNA reads as TGTGCCAGCAGTTTCGTGGGGAACACTGAAGCTTTCTTT. Translation: CASSFVGNTEAFF.